This T cell receptor beta chain was identified during a study of a mutant IDH1 vaccine in newly diagnosed glioma listed by TCRdb under 2021. Background for the entire study: Vaccination began 4-6 weeks after radiotherapy alone, or alongside temozolomide cycles in the chemotherapy-containing groups. Peripheral blood was drawn at six visits: V03 (baseline), V05, V07, V10, V12 and V13. The week-35 safety follow-up took place at visit V12, and the week-47 end of study took place at visit V13. The approximately 32 treated patients were roughly 62% male and around 40% female, with a mean age of approximately 40 years. Longitudinal TCRB deep sequencing was performed for 20 to 25 treated patients wherever samples were available for exploratory analyses. Prior to enrollment, standard therapy consisting of radiotherapy alone, temozolomide alone, or radiochemotherapy with temozolomide had been administered to patients, with the combination being received by most patients. General study outcomes and caveats: Immune responses induced by the vaccine were seen in over 90% of patients across multiple MHC alleles. Pseudoprogression seemed to be unrelated to changes in the top peripheral T cell clonotypes found by TCRB sequencing. It was noted by the authors that analyses of patient blood samples could not be reproduced owing to sample limitations. Availability determined which PBMC samples were chosen for TCRB deep sequencing.

This clone was found a few times. Its specific antigen is unknown. Base-call qualities are not available, and no considerably larger clone is one nucleotide away. The CDR3 goes from the cysteine to the phenylalanine over 10 residues. Only the CDR3 part of the read is kept: 30 bases, read in frame from the first base. V is clipped by 5 bases and J by 4 bases, and the sequence between their germline boundaries is 2 bases long. CDR1 and CDR2, looked up from the germline V gene, are SGHAT and FQNNGV. Preparation of the library involved the immunoSEQ multiplex PCR assay. Rearranged TCR beta chain sequences were amplified using the hsTCRB Kit according to the manufacturer's protocol. An Illumina MiSeq was used to sequence the TCRB libraries. In the original analysis: Demultiplexing, trimming and gene mapping were performed with the kit vendor's proprietary platform. The immuneACCESS repertoire file appears here via TCRdb, limited to in-frame rearrangements. These files lack a portion of the clones; in checked studies, under half of the deficit traces to unresolved V genes, and the cause of the others is not known. That table gives V, J and clone size, and the DNA gave D and trimming. The sample table shows about 66,000 clones, and roughly 74% are seen once. The top ten hold roughly 5% of the sample.

The time point label, as the study defines it: week 35, safety follow-up. A 20-mer mutant IDH1 peptide at 300 micrograms in Montanide made up each vaccine dose, which was injected subcutaneously together with topical imiquimod. Patients received eight vaccinations in weeks 1, 3, 5, 7, 11, 15, 19 and 23, corresponding to visits V03 through V10. Newly diagnosed WHO grade 3 or 4 IDH1-mutant astrocytomas showing loss of nuclear ATRX were present in the donors. The samples were drawn from NOA16, a multicentre, single-arm, open-label phase I trial in Germany that tested a mutant IDH1 peptide vaccine in humans for the first time. Genomic DNA for TCRB sequencing was extracted from EDTA blood using the DNeasy Blood and Tissue Kit.

The V and J segments used are TRBV11-2 and TRBJ2-5, with the D gene uncertain. The TCR comes from a man aged 50 or older with glioma. This specimen was PBMCs, taken from a glioma patient whose treatment included an IDH1 peptide vaccine. CDR3 region: CASSGETQYF. In nucleotides, the sequence is TGTGCCAGCAGCGGAGAGACCCAGTACTTC.